Included here is one T cell receptor (beta chain) sequence, with context. This CDR3 is 15 amino acids long. Trimming stripped 6 bases from V and 0 bases from J, with 12 bases between. Germline CDR1 reads MNHEY; CDR2 reads SVGAGI. These data belong to a study of T cell responses to AZD1222 COVID-19 vaccine. Clones were read by immunoSEQ multiplex PCR, and TCRdb kept only the in-frame ones, dropping some. This sample has over 110,000 clones, with roughly 91% found just once. Source: peripheral blood, taken on day 0 of AZD1222 vaccination. The genes are TRBV6-5 and TRBJ2-1, with D perhaps TRBD1 (5 bases). This sequence was found in an adult in good health. CDR3 residues: CASRQDRHSYNEQFF. DNA for the CDR3: TGTGCCAGCAGACAAGACAGACACTCCTACAATGAGCAGTTCTTC.